This entry describes one T cell receptor (beta chain). Germline assignment: CDR1 SGHVS and CDR2 FNYEAQ. The CDR3 is 16 amino acids. V dropped 1 base and J dropped 2 bases, with 14 bases sitting between them. The data are from a study of blood T cell repertoires in COVID-19. Study background: Acute and convalescent COVID-19 samples came from the United States, Italy and Spain. PBMCs, B-cell-depleted T cells, or T cells provided the cDNA or gDNA that made up the material.

In the original processing: Nucleated cell counts were estimated from reference gene primer amplification. Method: immunoSEQ multiplex PCR; TCRdb's copy keeps in-frame clones and lacks some. Clonal size and the V and J genes are those of that table, whereas D and trimming came from the DNA. Among around 70,000 clones listed, around 90% were seen once. The sequence derives from a man between 45 and 60 years old with active COVID-19. V is TRBV7-6 and J is TRBJ2-5; TRBD1 is a possible D gene (6 bases). The sample taken for sequencing was peripheral blood. The CDR3 protein is CASSLGQAGLQETQYF. CDR3 sequence (DNA): TGTGCCAGCAGCTTAGGACAGGCTGGCCTTCAAGAGACCCAGTACTTC. The full variable domain, its missing parts supplied by reference TRBV7-6 and TRBJ2-5, is GAGVSQSPRYKVTKRGQDVALRCDPISGHVSLYWYRQALGQGPEFLTYFNYEAQQDKSGLPNDRFSAERPEGSISTLTIQRTEQRDSAMYRCASSLGQAGLQETQYFGPGTRLLVL.